Shown below are 9 T cell receptor beta chains from a single sample sequenced in a study of regulatory T cells in long-lasting Graves disease. Time point described: persistent/refractory GD, antithyroid drugs over 5 years with positive TRAb. The authors made the TCR library using RNA they extracted from PBMCs. Construction of the TCR beta libraries employed iRepertoire HTBI primers in conjunction with Arm-PCR of CDR3 regions. TCRdb recomputed calls from the multiplex PCR reads with MiXCR, one row per CDR3 protein. The repertoire consists of some 330,000 distinct CDR3 sequences, with roughly 24% occurring once and the leading ten covering 25% to 30%. This specimen was peripheral blood mononuclear cells (PBMCs), taken when the disease was refractory, from a patient treated with antithyroid drugs. The source of these receptors is a middle-aged woman with Graves disease.

The chain employs TRBV5-8 and TRBJ2-5, with D perhaps matching TRBD2 (6 bases). This CDR3 contains 13 residues. CDR1 SGHTS and CDR2 YDEGEE come from the germline V gene. Trimming took 7 bases from V and 0 from J, leaving 10 bases between them. The CDR3 coding sequence is TGTGCCAGCGCGGGGACTCACCAAGAGACCCAGTACTTC. It yields the protein CASAGTHQETQYF.

This clonotype was found a few times. The rearrangement links TRBV24-1 to TRBJ2-2; D may match TRBD1 or TRBD2 (5 bases each). CDR1 is KGHDR, CDR2 SFDVKD, per germline. Trimming removed 4 bases from V and 9 bases from J, with 8 bases in between. This CDR3 has 12 amino acids. CDR3 residues: CATSEGTRELFF. CDR3 bases: TGTGCCACCAGTGAAGGGACCAGGGAGCTGTTTTTT.

Comment on this clonotype: The junction shows a germline mismatch at one end, possibly a read error. The J gene is TRBJ2-2, the V gene TRBV7-9; 8 nucleotides match TRBD1. Germline V gene lookup returns CDR1 SEHNR and CDR2 FQNEAQ (reference sequence). The CDR3 length is 15 residues. DNA for the CDR3: TGTGCCAGCAGCTTCGGACAGGGTGACACCGGGGGGCTGTTTTTT. Protein sequence: CASSFGQGDTGGLFF. Supplemented by reference TRBV7-9 and TRBJ2-2, the full variable domain reads DTGVSQNPRHKITKRGQNVTFRCDPISEHNRLYWYRQTLGQGPEFLTYFQNEAQLEKSRLLSDRFSAERPKGSFSTLEIQRTEQGDSAMYLCASSFGQGDTGGLFFGEGSRLTVL.

Concerning this clonotype: At one end the junction does not follow the germline gene, possibly because of a read error. This chain connects TRBV12-3 or TRBV12-4 to TRBJ1-4; TRBD1 is a possible D gene (6 bases). CDR3 size: 15 residues. The chain's CDR3 is CASSLPGATNEELFF. The CDR3 coding sequence is TGTGCCAGCAGCCTTCCAGGGGCAACTAATGAAGAACTGTTTTTT.

This clonotype was seen just once. A read error is possible here, since a much larger clone lies one base away. This likely comes from a read error, as the CDR3 has no conserved phenylalanine or tryptophan at its end. V gene TRBV5-1 combines with J gene TRBJ1-1; D uncertain. Per the germline V gene, CDR1 is SGHRS and CDR2 is YFSETQ. The V gene lost 4 bases and the J gene lost 1 base, with 5 bases spanning the gap. The CDR3 consists of 12 residues. The CDR3 spells CASSGSNTEAFL. DNA for the CDR3: TGCGCCAGCAGCGGCTCGAACACTGAAGCTTTCTTA.

The chain recombines TRBV7-8 with TRBJ2-7; 10 nucleotides line up with TRBD2. This CDR3 has 20 amino acids. V shed 1 base, J shed 2 bases, and the junction held 17 bases outside the gene matches. The V gene's germline CDR1 is SGHVS and CDR2 FQNEAQ. In DNA, the CDR3 is TGTGCCAGCAGCTTAGTCGGGGGTGTGGCTAGCGGGAGCCCCCCCTACGAGCAGTACTTC. This sequence encodes CASSLVGGVASGSPPYEQYF.

This clonotype has at least ten counts. CDR3 amino acids: CASSYVGQVDTEAFF. CDR3 nucleotides: TGTGCCAGCAGTTACGTGGGACAGGTGGACACTGAAGCTTTCTTT. The gene calls are TRBV6-2 or TRBV6-3 and TRBJ1-1, with 8 positions matching TRBD1. The ends lost 2 bases at V and 3 bases at J; junction bases unmatched: 5. Germline loops: CDR1 MNHEY, CDR2 SVGEGT. CDR3 length: 15 amino acids.

This clonotype came up many times. V and J are TRBV7-8 and TRBJ2-5, with D maybe TRBD1 (7 bases). The germline V gene has CDR1 SGHVS and CDR2 FQNEAQ. V lost 7 bases and J lost 4, with 13 bases in between. This CDR3 comprises 13 residues. In DNA form, the CDR3 reads TGTGCCAGCACGGGGGACAGCCTAGAGACCCAGTACTTC. As protein: CASTGDSLETQYF.

This clonotype was observed a handful of times. The V call is TRBV28, the J call TRBJ1-5, with 11 bases lining up with TRBD1. Trimming removed 3 bases from V and 6 bases from J; junction bases left unmatched: 4. Germline CDR1 and CDR2: MDHEN and SYDVKM. The CDR3 consists of 15 residues. In nucleotides, the CDR3 is TGTGCCAGCAGTTTGGGGACAGGGGGGAGTCAGCCCCAGCATTTT. Its translation is CASSLGTGGSQPQHF.